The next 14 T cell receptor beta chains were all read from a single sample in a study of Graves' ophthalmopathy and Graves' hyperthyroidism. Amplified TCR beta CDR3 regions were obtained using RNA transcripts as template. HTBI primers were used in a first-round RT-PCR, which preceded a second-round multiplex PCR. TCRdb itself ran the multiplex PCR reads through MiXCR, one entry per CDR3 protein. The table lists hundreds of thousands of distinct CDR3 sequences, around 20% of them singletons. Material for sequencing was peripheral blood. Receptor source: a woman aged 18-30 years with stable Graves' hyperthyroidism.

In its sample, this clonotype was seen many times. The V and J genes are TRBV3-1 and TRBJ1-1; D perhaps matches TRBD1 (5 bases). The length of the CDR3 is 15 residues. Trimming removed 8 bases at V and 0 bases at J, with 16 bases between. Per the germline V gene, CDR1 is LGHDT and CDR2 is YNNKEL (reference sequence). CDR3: CASGGTTAMNTEAFF. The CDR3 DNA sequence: TGTGCCAGCGGAGGGACGACAGCAATGAACACTGAAGCTTTCTTT.

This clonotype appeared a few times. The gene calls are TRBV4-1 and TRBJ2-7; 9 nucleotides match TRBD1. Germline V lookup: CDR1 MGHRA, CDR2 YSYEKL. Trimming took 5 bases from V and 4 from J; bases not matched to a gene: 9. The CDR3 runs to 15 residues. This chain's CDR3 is CASSYSTGGMYEQYF. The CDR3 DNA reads TGCGCCAGCAGCTACTCGACAGGGGGTATGTACGAGCAGTACTTC.

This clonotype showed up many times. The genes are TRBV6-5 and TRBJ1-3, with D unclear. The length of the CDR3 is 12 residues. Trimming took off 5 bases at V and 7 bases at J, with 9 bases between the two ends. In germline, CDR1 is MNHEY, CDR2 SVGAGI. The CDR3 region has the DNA TGTGCCAGCAGTACCTCCGGGAACACCATATATTTT. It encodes CASSTSGNTIYF.

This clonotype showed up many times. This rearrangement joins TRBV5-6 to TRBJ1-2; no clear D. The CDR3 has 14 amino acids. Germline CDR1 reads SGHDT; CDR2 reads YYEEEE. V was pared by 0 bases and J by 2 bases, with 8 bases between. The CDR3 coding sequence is TGTGCCAGCAGCTTGGTGGGGATGAACTATGGCTACACCTTC. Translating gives CASSLVGMNYGYTF.

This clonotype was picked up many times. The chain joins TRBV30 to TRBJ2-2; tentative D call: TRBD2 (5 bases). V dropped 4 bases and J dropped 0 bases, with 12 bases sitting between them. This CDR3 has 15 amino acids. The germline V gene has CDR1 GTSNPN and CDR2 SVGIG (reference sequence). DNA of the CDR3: TGTGCCTGGAACACTAGATTCGCGAACACCGGGGAGCTGTTTTTT. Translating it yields CAWNTRFANTGELFF.

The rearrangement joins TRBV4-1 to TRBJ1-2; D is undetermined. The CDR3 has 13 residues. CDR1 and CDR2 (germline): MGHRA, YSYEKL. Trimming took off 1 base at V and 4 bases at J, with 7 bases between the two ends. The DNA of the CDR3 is TGCGCCAGCAGCCAAGGGGGTATCTATGGCTACACCTTC. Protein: CASSQGGIYGYTF.

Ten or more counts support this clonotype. CDR3 bases: TGTGCCAGTAGTACTCGCGGGAGAGGCACCGGGGAGCTGTTTTTT. Translation gives CASSTRGRGTGELFF. The chain recombines TRBV19 with TRBJ2-2, with 7 bases matching TRBD2. The V segment lost 4 bases and the J segment 4 bases; nucleotides outside the gene matches: 6. The CDR3 sequence is 15 residues long. Germline V gives CDR1 LNHDA, CDR2 SQIVND (reference sequence).

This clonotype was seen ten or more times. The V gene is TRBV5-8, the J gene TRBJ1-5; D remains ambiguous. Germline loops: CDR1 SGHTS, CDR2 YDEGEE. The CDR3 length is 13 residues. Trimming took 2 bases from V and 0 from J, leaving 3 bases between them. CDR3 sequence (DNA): TGTGCCAGCAGCTTACGTAGCAATCAGCCCCAGCATTTT. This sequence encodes CASSLRSNQPQHF.

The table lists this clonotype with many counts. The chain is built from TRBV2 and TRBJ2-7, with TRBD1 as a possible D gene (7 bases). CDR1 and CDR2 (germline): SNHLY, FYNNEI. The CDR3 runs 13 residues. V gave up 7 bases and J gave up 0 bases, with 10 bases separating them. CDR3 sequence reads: CASTGGSSYEQYF. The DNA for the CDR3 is TGTGCCAGCACAGGGGGGAGCTCCTACGAGCAGTACTTC.

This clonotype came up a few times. The CDR3 is CASRPIGTSGGQETQYF. CDR3 nucleotides: TGTGCCAGCAGGCCTATCGGGACTAGCGGGGGCCAAGAGACCCAGTACTTC. The chain has TRBV12-3 or TRBV12-4 and TRBJ2-5; TRBD2 agrees at 14 bases. This CDR3 is built from 17 residues. The V gene end was trimmed by 6 bases and the J gene end by 1 base; junction bases not matched to a gene: 7.

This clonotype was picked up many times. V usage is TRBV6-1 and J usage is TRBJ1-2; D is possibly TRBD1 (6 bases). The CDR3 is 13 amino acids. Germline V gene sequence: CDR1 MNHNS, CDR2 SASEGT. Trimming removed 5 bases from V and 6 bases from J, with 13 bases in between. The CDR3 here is CASSPTGPDGYTF. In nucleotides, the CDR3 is TGTGCCAGCAGTCCGACAGGCCCGGATGGCTACACCTTC.

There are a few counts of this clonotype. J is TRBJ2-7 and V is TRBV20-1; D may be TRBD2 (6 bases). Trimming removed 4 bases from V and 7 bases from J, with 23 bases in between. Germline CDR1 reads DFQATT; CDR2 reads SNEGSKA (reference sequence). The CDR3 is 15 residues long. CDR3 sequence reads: CSAKWSAGPLEEQYF. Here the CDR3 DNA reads TGCAGTGCTAAATGGTCAGCGGGTCCACTTGAGGAGCAGTACTTC.

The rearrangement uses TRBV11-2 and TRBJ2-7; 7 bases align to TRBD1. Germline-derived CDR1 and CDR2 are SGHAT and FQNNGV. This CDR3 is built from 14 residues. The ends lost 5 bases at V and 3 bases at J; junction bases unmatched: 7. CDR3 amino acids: CASSNTGQFYEQYF. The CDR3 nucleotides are TGTGCCAGCAGCAATACGGGACAGTTCTACGAGCAGTACTTC.

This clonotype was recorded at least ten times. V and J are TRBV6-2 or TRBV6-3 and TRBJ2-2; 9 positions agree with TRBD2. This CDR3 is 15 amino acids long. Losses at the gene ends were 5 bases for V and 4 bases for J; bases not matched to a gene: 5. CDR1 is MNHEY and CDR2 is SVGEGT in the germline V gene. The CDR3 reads CASSNSGSGTGELFF. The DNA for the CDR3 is TGTGCCAGCAGTAATAGCGGGAGTGGCACCGGGGAGCTGTTTTTT.